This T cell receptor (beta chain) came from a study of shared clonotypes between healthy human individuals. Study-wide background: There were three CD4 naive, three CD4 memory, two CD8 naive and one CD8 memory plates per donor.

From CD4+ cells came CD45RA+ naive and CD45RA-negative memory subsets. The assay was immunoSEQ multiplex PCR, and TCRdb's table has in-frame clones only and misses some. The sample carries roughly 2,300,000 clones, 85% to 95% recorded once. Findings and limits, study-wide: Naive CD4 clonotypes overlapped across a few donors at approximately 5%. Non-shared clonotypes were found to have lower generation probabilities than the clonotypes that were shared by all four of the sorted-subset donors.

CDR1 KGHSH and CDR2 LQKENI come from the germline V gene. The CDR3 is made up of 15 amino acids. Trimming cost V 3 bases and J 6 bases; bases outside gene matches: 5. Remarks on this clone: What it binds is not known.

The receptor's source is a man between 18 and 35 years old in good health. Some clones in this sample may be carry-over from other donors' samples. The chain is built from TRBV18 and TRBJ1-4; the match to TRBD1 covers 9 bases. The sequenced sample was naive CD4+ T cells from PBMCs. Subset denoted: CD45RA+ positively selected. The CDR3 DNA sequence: TGTGCCAGCTCACCTACAGGGGGCCGGGATGAAAAACTGTTTTTT. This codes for CASSPTGGRDEKLFF.